This section outlines one T cell receptor beta chain sequence together with its context. Its antigen is still unknown. Per-base qualities were not stored, and no clone one base away is much larger. The sample comes from a study of shared clonotypes between healthy human individuals (dated by TCRdb to the early 2020s). Turning to the overall study: Three men and a couple of women, aged 18 to 49 years, made up the cohort. For each donor, CD4 naive and CD4 memory were each given three plates, CD8 naive was given two plates, and CD8 memory was given one plate. To estimate repertoire size and how much clonotype sharing occurs between individuals, the study deeply sequenced the blood TCR repertoires of about 5 healthy adults. Libraries were prepared and TCR repertoires were sequenced by different laboratories using diverse techniques, in order to increase sequencing depth and limit assay-specific biases. Between about 0.9 and 10 billion PBMCs per donor were obtained by leukapheresis. The study at large found these results: The genetic and exposure-history diversity represented was limited by the small number of donors. Even with the large sequencing depth, rarefaction of the sorted-subset datasets indicated that sequencing was incomplete. About 4.5% of naive CD4, around 3.5% of naive CD8, approximately 2.2% of memory CD4, and less than 0.45% of memory CD8 clonotypes were shared across several donors. Sampling was restricted to blood, and TCR repertoires in tissues likely differ from the TCR repertoires found in blood. Compared with non-shared clonotypes, clonotypes shared by all four sorted-subset donors had higher generation probabilities. Naive subsets generally had larger estimated clonotype richness than memory subsets did. Pairwise subsampling indicated that sequencing depth was expected to affect the degree of clonotype sharing among donors.

CD8 naive samples were CD45RO-negative cells positively selected for CCR7, giving a CD45RA+CCR7+ population that excluded TemRA cells. Healthy HIV-negative adults with no recently reported acute infections or vaccinations were included as donors. Only Caucasian adults living in Nashville, Tennessee, USA were represented among the donors. After blood collection by leukapheresis, PBMCs were isolated using Ficoll-Histopaque density gradient centrifugation and then cryopreserved in the vapor phase of liquid nitrogen. Purity and quantity of every magnetically sorted T cell population were checked by analytical flow cytometry. Genomic DNA was isolated from every sorted fraction and measured by UV absorbance on a Nanodrop 2000c. TCR CDR3 regions were amplified from genomic DNA by multiplex PCR using the deep immunoSEQ assay. For each cell subset, the extracted genomic DNA was distributed evenly across all wells of several immunoSEQ 96-well plates, and each plate served as one replicate. For sorted subsets, each replicate PCR was loaded with about 0.2 ug genomic DNA, equivalent to 30,000 or so T cell genomes. The purified libraries were quantified using a Qubit 3.0 fluorometer, sized with a Bioanalyzer 2100, and then quantified again using the KAPA Library Quantification kit. Every immunoSEQ 96-well plate was sequenced on a separate single-read 150-cycle Illumina NextSeq 550 flow cell. As for the authors' bioinformatics: Because the immunoSEQ output included only junctional sequences and no quality scores, the filtering could not be the same as the filtering used for full-length reads. Sequences were annotated with PyIR, a Python wrapper for IgBLAST v1.9, using IMGT germline references to assign V/J genes and CDR3. Reads were removed for weak V/J assignments (E-value above 1e-6), missing CDR3, stop codons, out-of-frame junctions, or ambiguous translated residues. V3J clonotypes were defined by identical inferred V gene, J gene, and CDR3 amino acid sequence. The percentage overlap between two repertoires was calculated by dividing the number of shared unique clonotypes by the size of the smaller repertoire. RTK rarefaction, the Chao1 estimator, and Recon v2.1 estimates of unobserved clonotypes were used to assess repertoire richness. For all TCRbeta clonotypes obtained by the gDNA method from a handful of donors, generation probabilities were computed with OLGA. The table was pulled from immuneACCESS by TCRdb, which kept in-frame rearrangements only. Such tables lose some clones; where checked, under half of the loss comes from unresolved V genes, and the rest has no known cause. D and trimming were read from the DNA, whereas the V and J calls and clone size are those reported in that table. Within this sample are about 1,800,000 clones, with about 94% of them counted one time only. Approximately 1% of the sample goes to the ten largest clones.

CDR1 and CDR2 were assigned from the germline V gene as MNHEY and SVGAGI. Here V drops 6 bases and J drops 5 bases, and the junction holds 8 bases not matched to any gene. From the cysteine through the phenylalanine, the CDR3 covers 15 amino acids. Left in the record is the CDR3 DNA by itself, 45 bases read in frame from the first base. Sequences were obtained from naive CD8+ T cells sorted from blood. Explained via the paper, the cell subset or site label denotes: CD45RA+CCR7+. The chain is assembled from TRBV6-5 and TRBJ1-1; 11 nucleotides in the junction match TRBD1. The clonotype comes from a man younger than 35 in good health. At the DNA level, the sequence is TGTGCCAGCAGCTATATGGGGACAGGGGGAACTGAAGCTTTCTTT. The encoded protein is CASSYMGTGGTEAFF.